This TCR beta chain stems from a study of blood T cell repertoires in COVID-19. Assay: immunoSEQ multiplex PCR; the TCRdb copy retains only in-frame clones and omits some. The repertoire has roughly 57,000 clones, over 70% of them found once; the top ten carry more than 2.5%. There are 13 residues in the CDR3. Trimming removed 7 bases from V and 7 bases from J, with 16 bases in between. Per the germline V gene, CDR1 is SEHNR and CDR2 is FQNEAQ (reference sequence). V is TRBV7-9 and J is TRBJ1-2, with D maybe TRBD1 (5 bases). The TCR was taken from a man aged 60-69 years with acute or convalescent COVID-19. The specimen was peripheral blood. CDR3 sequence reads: CASTNLGGAGYTF. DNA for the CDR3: TGTGCCAGCACCAACCTTGGAGGGGCTGGCTACACCTTC.